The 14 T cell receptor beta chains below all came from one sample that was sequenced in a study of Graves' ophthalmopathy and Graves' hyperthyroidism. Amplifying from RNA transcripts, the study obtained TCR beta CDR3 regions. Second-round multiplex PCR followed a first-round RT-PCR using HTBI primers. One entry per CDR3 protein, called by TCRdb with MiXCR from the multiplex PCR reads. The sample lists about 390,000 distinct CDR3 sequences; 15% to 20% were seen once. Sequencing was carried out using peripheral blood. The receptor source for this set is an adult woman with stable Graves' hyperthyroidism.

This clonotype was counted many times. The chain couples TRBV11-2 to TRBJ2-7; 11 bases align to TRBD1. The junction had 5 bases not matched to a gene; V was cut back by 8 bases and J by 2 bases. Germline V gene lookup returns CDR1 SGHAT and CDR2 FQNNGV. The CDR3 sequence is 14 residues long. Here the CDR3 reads CASGQGARPYEQYF. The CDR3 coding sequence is TGTGCCAGCGGACAGGGGGCGCGTCCCTACGAGCAGTACTTC.

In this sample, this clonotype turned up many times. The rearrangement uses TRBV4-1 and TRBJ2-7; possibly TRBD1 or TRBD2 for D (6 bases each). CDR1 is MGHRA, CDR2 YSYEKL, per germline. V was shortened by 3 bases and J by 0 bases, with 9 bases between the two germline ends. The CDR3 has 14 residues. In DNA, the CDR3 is TGCGCCAGCAGCCACGGGGGCAGCTCCTACGAGCAGTACTTC. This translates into CASSHGGSSYEQYF.

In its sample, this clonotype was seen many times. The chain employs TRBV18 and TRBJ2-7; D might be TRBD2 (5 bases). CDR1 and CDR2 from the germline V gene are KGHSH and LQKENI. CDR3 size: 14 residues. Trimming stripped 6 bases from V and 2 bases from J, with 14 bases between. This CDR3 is CASSPSGSTYEQYF. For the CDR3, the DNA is TGTGCCAGCTCCCCCAGCGGCAGTACCTACGAGCAGTACTTC.

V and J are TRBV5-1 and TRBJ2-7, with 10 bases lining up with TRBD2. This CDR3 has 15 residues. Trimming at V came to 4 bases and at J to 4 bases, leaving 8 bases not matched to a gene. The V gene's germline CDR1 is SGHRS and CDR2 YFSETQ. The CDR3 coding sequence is TGCGCCAGCAGCGAGGGACTAGCGCCTACATACGAGCAGTACTTC. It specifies CASSEGLAPTYEQYF. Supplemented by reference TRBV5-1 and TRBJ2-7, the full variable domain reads KAGVTQTPRYLIKTRGQQVTLSCSPISGHRSVSWYQQTPGQGLQFLFEYFSETQRNKGNFPGRFSGRQFSNSRSEMNVSTLELGDSALYLCASSEGLAPTYEQYFGPGTRLTVT.

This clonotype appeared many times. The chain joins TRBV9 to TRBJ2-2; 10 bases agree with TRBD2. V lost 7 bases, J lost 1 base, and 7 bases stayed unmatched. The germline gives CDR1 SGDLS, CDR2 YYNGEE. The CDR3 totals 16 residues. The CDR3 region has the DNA TGTGCCAGCGGAGGGACTAGCGTAAAGAACACCGGGGAGCTGTTTTTT. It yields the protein CASGGTSVKNTGELFF.

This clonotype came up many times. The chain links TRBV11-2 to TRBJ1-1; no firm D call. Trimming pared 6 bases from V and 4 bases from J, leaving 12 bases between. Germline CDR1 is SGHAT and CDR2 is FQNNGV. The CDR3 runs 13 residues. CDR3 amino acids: CASRGSLGTEAFF. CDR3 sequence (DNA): TGTGCCAGCAGGGGATCCTTGGGCACTGAAGCTTTCTTT.

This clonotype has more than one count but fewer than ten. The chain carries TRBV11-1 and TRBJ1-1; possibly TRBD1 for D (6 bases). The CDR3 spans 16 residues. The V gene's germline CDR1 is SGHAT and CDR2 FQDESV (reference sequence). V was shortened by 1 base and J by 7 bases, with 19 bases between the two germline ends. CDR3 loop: CASSLVSFRGGDEAFF. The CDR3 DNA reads TGTGCCAGCAGCTTAGTTAGTTTCAGGGGTGGAGATGAAGCTTTCTTT.

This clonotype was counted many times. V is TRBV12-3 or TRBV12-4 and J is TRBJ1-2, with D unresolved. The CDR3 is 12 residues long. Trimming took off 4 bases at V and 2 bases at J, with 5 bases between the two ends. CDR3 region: CASSSVNYGYTF. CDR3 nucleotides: TGTGCCAGCAGTTCCGTAAACTATGGCTACACCTTC.

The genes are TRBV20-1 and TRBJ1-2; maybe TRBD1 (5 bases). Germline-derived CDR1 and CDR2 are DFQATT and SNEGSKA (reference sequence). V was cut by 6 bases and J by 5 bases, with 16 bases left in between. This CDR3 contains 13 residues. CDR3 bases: TGCAGTGCCCCTCGGCCAGGGATGTATGGCTACACCTTC. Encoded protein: CSAPRPGMYGYTF.

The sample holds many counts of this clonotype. The CDR3 sequence is CAWFGQGVGELFF. The DNA for the CDR3 is TGTGCCTGGTTCGGACAGGGGGTCGGGGAGCTGTTTTTT. V is TRBV30 and J is TRBJ2-2; TRBD1 aligns across 10 bases. V shed 5 bases and J 7 bases; nucleotides not matched to a gene: 4. This CDR3 is 13 amino acids long. Germline V gene sequence: CDR1 GTSNPN, CDR2 SVGIG (reference sequence). Full variable domain (missing parts from reference TRBV30 and TRBJ2-2): SQTIHQWPATLVQPVGSPLSLECTVEGTSNPNLYWYRQAAGRGLQLLFYSVGIGQISSEVPQNLSASRPQDRQFILSSKKLLLSDSGFYLCAWFGQGVGELFFGEGSRLTVL.

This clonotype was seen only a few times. This CDR3 reads CASSKSGTEAFF. In DNA, the CDR3 is TGTGCCAGCAGCAAGTCGGGCACTGAAGCTTTCTTT. The chain carries TRBV12-3 or TRBV12-4 and TRBJ1-1; D is undetermined. CDR3 length equals 12 residues. The V end was cut by 6 bases, the J end by 4 bases, with 9 bases between.

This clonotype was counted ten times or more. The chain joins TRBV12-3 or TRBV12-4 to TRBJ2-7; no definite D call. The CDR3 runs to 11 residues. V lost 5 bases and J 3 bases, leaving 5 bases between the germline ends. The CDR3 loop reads CASSMGYEQYF. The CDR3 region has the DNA TGTGCCAGCAGTATGGGCTACGAGCAGTACTTC.

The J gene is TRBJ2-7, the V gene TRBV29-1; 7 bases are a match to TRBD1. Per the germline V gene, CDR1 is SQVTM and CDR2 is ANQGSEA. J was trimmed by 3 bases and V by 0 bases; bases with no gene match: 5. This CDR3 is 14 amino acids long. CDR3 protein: CSVEDPGQLYEQYF. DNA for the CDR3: TGCAGCGTTGAAGATCCGGGACAGCTCTACGAGCAGTACTTC.

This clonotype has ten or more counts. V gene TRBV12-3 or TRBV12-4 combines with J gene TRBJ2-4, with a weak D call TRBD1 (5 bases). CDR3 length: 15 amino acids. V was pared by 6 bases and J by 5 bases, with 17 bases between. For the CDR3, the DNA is TGTGCCAGCAGGAAAGAGCAGGGATGGCAAAACATTCAGTACTTC. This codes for CASRKEQGWQNIQYF.